The 16 T cell receptor beta chains listed next were all sequenced from one sample in a study of CD4 T cells in relation to SARS-CoV-2 and coronaviruses. Produced via immunoSEQ multiplex PCR; TCRdb's table is partial and in-frame only. The profile shows about 21,000 clones, around three quarters of them singletons. Before the COVID-19 pandemic, during about 2011-2019, CD4+ T cells were taken from unexposed donors. Isolation of CD4+ T cells took place after roughly nine days in culture. These receptors' targets are unknown. Sequenced sample: CD4+ T cells from PBMCs, cultured in vitro. The source is a human donor in good health.

The chain links TRBV9 to TRBJ2-1; TRBD2 matches 12 bases. The ends lost 2 bases at V and 6 bases at J; junction bases unmatched: 3. Germline V gene data show CDR1 as SGDLS and CDR2 as YYNGEE. The CDR3 runs 15 residues. In DNA, the CDR3 is TGTGCCAGCAGCGTCCGACTAGCGGGAGTCAATGAGCAGTTCTTC. This codes for CASSVRLAGVNEQFF.

The chain combines TRBV5-5 with TRBJ1-1; D is possibly TRBD1 (6 bases). V lost 5 bases and J 1 base, leaving 15 bases between the germline ends. The CDR3 is made up of 15 amino acids. The germline V gene encodes CDR1 SGHKS and CDR2 YYEKEE (reference sequence). This chain's CDR3 is CASRSSGTPNTEAFF. DNA of the CDR3: TGTGCCAGCAGATCTTCCGGGACACCGAACACTGAAGCTTTCTTT.

This rearrangement joins TRBV30 to TRBJ1-1, with TRBD1 matching 7 bases. Germline lookup yields CDR1 GTSNPN and CDR2 SVGIG (reference sequence). This CDR3 has 10 amino acids. This CDR3 reads CAQGDTEAFF. The DNA for the CDR3 is TGTGCTCAGGGGGACACTGAAGCTTTCTTT. Supplemented by reference TRBV30 and TRBJ1-1, the full variable domain reads SQTIHQWPATLVQPVGSPLSLECTVEGTSNPNLYWYRQAAGRGLQLLFYSVGIGQISSEVPQNLSASRPQDRQFILSSKKLLLSDSGFYLCAQGDTEAFFGQGTRLTVV.

CDR3 protein: CASSQGRQNTGELFF. The CDR3 DNA reads as TGTGCCAGCAGCCAGGGCCGACAGAACACCGGGGAGCTGTTTTTT. The chain uses TRBV14 and TRBJ2-2, with D unresolved. The CDR3 runs 15 residues. Deletions cut 3 bases from V and 1 base from J, with 9 bases between. Germline CDR1 SGHDN, CDR2 FVKESK.

The CDR3 spells CASGPFGGGGYTF. The CDR3 DNA is TGTGCTAGTGGTCCTTTTGGCGGGGGTGGCTACACCTTC. This sequence joins TRBV12-5 and TRBJ1-2; D might be TRBD1 (5 bases). Per the germline V gene, CDR1 is LGHNT and CDR2 is FRNRAP. The CDR3 sequence is 13 residues long. Trimming left V 5 bases short and J 7 bases short, with 14 bases between.

CDR3 DNA sequence: TGTGCCAGCAGCCACATTGTGGGAAATAGGTTCTTC. This translates into CASSHIVGNRFF. The rearrangement uses TRBV6-5 and TRBJ2-1; no clear D gene. Germline CDR1 and CDR2: MNHEY and SVGAGI. Trimming shortened V by 6 bases and J by 15 bases, and 18 bases separated the two germline ends. This CDR3 is built from 12 residues.

This clone was detected a few times. The genes are TRBV10-2 and TRBJ1-6; a possible D gene is TRBD1 (6 bases). V was trimmed by 0 bases and J by 9 bases, leaving 6 bases between them. CDR1 WSHSY and CDR2 SAAADI come from the germline V gene. This CDR3 is built from 13 residues. CDR3 region: CASSESTGSPLHF. The CDR3 DNA reads TGCGCCAGCAGTGAGTCGACAGGTTCACCCCTCCACTTT.

The chain employs TRBV10-3 and TRBJ2-1; D is unresolved. The CDR3 is 16 residues long. V was shortened by 0 bases and J by 9 bases, with 18 bases between the two germline ends. In germline, CDR1 is ENHRY, CDR2 SYGVKD. CDR3: CAISESFGVGGGEQFF. CDR3 nucleotides: TGTGCCATCAGTGAGTCTTTTGGGGTCGGCGGCGGTGAGCAGTTCTTC.

V usage is TRBV27 and J usage is TRBJ2-7; a weak D match, TRBD1 (6 bases). Between the trimmed V and J ends, which lost 5 bases and 2 bases, there was a span of 13 bases. The V gene's germline CDR1 is MNHEY and CDR2 SMNVEV (reference sequence). The CDR3 is made up of 14 amino acids. In DNA form, the CDR3 reads TGTGCCAGCAGTGCGGACAGAGGACCCTACGAGCAGTACTTC. Translated, it gives CASSADRGPYEQYF.

The chain joins TRBV5-1 to TRBJ2-1, with 11 bases aligning to TRBD1. The J segment lost 8 bases and the V segment lost 6 bases, leaving 10 bases of the junction unmatched. Germline V gene lookup returns CDR1 SGHRS and CDR2 YFSETQ. CDR3 length equals 15 residues. The CDR3 is CASKAWTGGGYEQFF. For the CDR3, the DNA is TGCGCCAGCAAAGCTTGGACAGGGGGCGGATATGAGCAGTTCTTC.

The chain carries TRBV5-1 and TRBJ1-2; 7 bases line up with TRBD1. This CDR3 has 13 amino acids. After removal of 2 bases from V and 8 bases from J, the junction contained 6 bases not matched to a gene. Germline V CDR1 and CDR2: SGHRS, YFSETQ. The CDR3 reads CASSLQGREGYTF. DNA of the CDR3: TGCGCCAGCAGCTTACAGGGGAGGGAAGGCTACACCTTC.

V gene TRBV14 combines with J gene TRBJ2-2; 8 positions agree with TRBD2. The length of the CDR3 is 14 residues. V was clipped by 7 bases and J by 6 bases; unmatched bases: 7. CDR1 and CDR2 (germline): SGHDN, FVKESK. In DNA form, the CDR3 reads TGTGCCAGCACCGGGGGGGGCGCCGCCGGGGAGCTGTTTTTT. Its protein product is CASTGGGAAGELFF.

The rearrangement uses TRBV6-5 and TRBJ1-3; 9 nucleotides agree with TRBD1. In germline, CDR1 is MNHEY, CDR2 SVGAGI. The CDR3 has 13 residues. V lost 8 bases, J lost 4 bases, and 3 bases stayed unmatched. The CDR3 spells CASRTGVGNTIYF. DNA of the CDR3: TGTGCCAGCCGGACAGGGGTCGGAAACACCATATATTTT.

V is TRBV5-1 and J is TRBJ2-5; TRBD2 matches 15 bases. V shed 4 bases and J 1 base; nucleotides not matched to a gene: 5. The CDR3 spans 17 residues. Per the germline V gene, CDR1 is SGHRS and CDR2 is YFSETQ. DNA for the CDR3: TGCGCCAGCAGCCCGGGACTAGCGGGAGGTGCCCAAGAGACCCAGTACTTC. It translates to CASSPGLAGGAQETQYF.

The chain combines TRBV10-1 with TRBJ2-3, with 8 nucleotides matching TRBD2. The germline V gene encodes CDR1 WNHNN and CDR2 SYGVQD (reference sequence). The CDR3 contains 14 residues. The ends lost 6 bases at V and 5 bases at J; junction bases unmatched: 7. The CDR3 DNA is TGCGCCAGCAGGGTTACTAGCGGCCAAGATACGCAGTATTTT. Translating gives CASRVTSGQDTQYF.

This chain uses TRBV2 with TRBJ2-1; possibly TRBD2 for D (6 bases). Germline lookup yields CDR1 SNHLY and CDR2 FYNNEI. The CDR3 sequence is 15 residues long. V lost 3 bases to trimming and J lost 0 bases, with 9 bases between them. CDR3 sequence: CASSEGGSSYNEQFF. CDR3 coding DNA: TGTGCCAGCAGTGAGGGAGGATCCTCCTACAATGAGCAGTTCTTC.